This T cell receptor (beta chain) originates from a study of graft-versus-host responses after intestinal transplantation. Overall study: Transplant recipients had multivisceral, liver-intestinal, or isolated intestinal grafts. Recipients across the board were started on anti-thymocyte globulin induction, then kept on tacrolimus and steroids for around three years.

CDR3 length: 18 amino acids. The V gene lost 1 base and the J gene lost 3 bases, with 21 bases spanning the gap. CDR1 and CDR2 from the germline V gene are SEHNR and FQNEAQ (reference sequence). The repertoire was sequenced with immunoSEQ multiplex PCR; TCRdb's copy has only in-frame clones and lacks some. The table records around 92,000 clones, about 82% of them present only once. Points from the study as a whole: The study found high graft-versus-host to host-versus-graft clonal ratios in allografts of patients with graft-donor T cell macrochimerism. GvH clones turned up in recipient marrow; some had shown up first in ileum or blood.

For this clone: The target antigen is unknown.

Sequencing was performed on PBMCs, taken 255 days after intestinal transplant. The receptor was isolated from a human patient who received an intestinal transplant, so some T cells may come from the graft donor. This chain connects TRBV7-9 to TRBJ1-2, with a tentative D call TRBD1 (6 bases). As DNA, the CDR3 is TGTGCCAGCAGCTTAGAGGGGGGACCGGGCCTTCCGGACTATGGCTACACCTTC. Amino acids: CASSLEGGPGLPDYGYTF.